The 31 T cell receptor beta chains below all came from one sample that was sequenced in a study of shared clonotypes between healthy human individuals. The assay was immunoSEQ multiplex PCR, and TCRdb's table has in-frame clones only and misses some. The sample has roughly 2.5 million clones, approximately 92% seen once. The sample was naive CD4+ T cells sorted from blood. As to subset: CD45RA+ positively selected. Receptors originate from a man aged 18 to 29 in good health.

The chain joins TRBV10-3 to TRBJ2-3; 7 nucleotides line up with TRBD1. The trim removed 3 bases at V and 3 bases at J, leaving 12 bases unmatched. Germline values: CDR1 ENHRY, CDR2 SYGVKD. This CDR3 is built from 17 residues. CDR3 region: CAISEPRTGFSTDTQYF. The CDR3 DNA reads as TGTGCCATCAGTGAACCTCGGACAGGTTTTTCTACAGATACGCAGTATTTT.

This chain uses TRBV7-6 with TRBJ1-2; D is unclear. Between the trimmed V and J ends, which lost 1 base and 5 bases, there was a span of 8 bases. This CDR3 region has 13 residues. Germline CDR1 SGHVS, CDR2 FNYEAQ. In DNA form, the CDR3 reads TGTGCCAGCAGCTTAGAGGGATATTATGGCTACACCTTC. Protein sequence: CASSLEGYYGYTF.

The J gene is TRBJ1-5, the V gene TRBV6-5, with no clear D. The CDR3 has 13 residues. The V gene lost 8 bases and the J gene lost 5 bases, with 13 bases spanning the gap. Germline V gives CDR1 MNHEY, CDR2 SVGAGI. The CDR3 region has the DNA TGTGCCAGCGCCCGTGGGGAAGATCAGCCCCAGCATTTT. Protein sequence: CASARGEDQPQHF.

The V and J genes are TRBV6-1 and TRBJ2-5, with D perhaps TRBD1 or TRBD2 (6 bases each). Trimming removed 5 bases at V and 5 bases at J, with 12 bases between. Germline CDR1 and CDR2: MNHNS and SASEGT. The CDR3 length is 13 residues. The CDR3 bases are TGTGCCAGCAGTTCGGGGGCTGGGGAGACCCAGTACTTC. It yields the protein CASSSGAGETQYF.

The gene calls are TRBV7-2 and TRBJ2-7; TRBD2 matches 9 bases. The CDR3 consists of 16 residues. CDR1 and CDR2 (germline): SGHTA, FQGNSA. J was trimmed by 3 bases and V by 3 bases; bases with no gene match: 9. CDR3 region: CASSFYPGLAVYEQYF. DNA for the CDR3: TGTGCCAGCAGCTTTTACCCGGGACTAGCTGTCTACGAGCAGTACTTC.

This clone appeared a single time. This chain uses TRBV5-1 with TRBJ1-1, with D maybe TRBD1 (6 bases). Germline V gives CDR1 SGHRS, CDR2 YFSETQ. V was shortened by 4 bases and J by 5 bases, with 18 bases between the two germline ends. This CDR3 is 15 amino acids long. CDR3 coding DNA: TGCGCCAGCAGCGAAGAGGGGGGGCGCGAAACTGAAGCTTTCTTT. Translation: CASSEEGGRETEAFF. The full variable domain, its missing parts supplied by reference TRBV5-1 and TRBJ1-1, is KAGVTQTPRYLIKTRGQQVTLSCSPISGHRSVSWYQQTPGQGLQFLFEYFSETQRNKGNFPGRFSGRQFSNSRSEMNVSTLELGDSALYLCASSEEGGRETEAFFGQGTRLTVV.

The chain has TRBV5-1 and TRBJ1-4; 10 bases fit TRBD1. J was trimmed by 7 bases and V by 4 bases; bases with no gene match: 7. This CDR3 is 15 amino acids long. Germline V gives CDR1 SGHRS, CDR2 YFSETQ. The CDR3, as DNA: TGCGCCAGCAGCCCAGGGGGACAGGGGAGTGAAAAACTGTTTTTT. Protein product: CASSPGGQGSEKLFF.

J is TRBJ2-3 and V is TRBV15; TRBD2 matches 7 bases. The germline CDR1 and CDR2 sequences are LNHNV and YYDKDF (reference sequence). The CDR3 is made up of 14 amino acids. V lost 5 bases and J lost 2; bases outside the gene matches: 4. For the CDR3, the DNA is TGTGCCACCAGCGGCGGGGGAACCACAGATACGCAGTATTTT. Translating it yields CATSGGGTTDTQYF.

This chain links TRBV7-2 with TRBJ2-1, with D perhaps matching TRBD1 (6 bases). In germline, CDR1 is SGHTA, CDR2 FQGNSA. The V and J ends lost 0 bases and 5 bases respectively, with 14 bases between them. The CDR3 sequence is 16 residues long. The CDR3 spells CASSLAGARVDNEQFF. The CDR3 DNA reads TGTGCCAGCAGCTTAGCGGGGGCCAGGGTGGACAATGAGCAGTTCTTC. The variable domain in full, with the rest retrieved from reference TRBV7-2 and TRBJ2-1, is GAGVSQSPSNKVTEKGKDVELRCDPISGHTALYWYRQSLGQGLEFLIYFQGNSAPDKSGLPSDRFSAERTGGSVSTLTIQRTQQEDSAVYLCASSLAGARVDNEQFFGPGTRLTVL.

The chain couples TRBV2 to TRBJ2-6, with a tentative D call TRBD2 (5 bases). The V gene lost 10 bases and the J gene lost 4 bases, with 14 bases spanning the gap. Germline V CDR1 and CDR2: SNHLY, FYNNEI. The CDR3 has 14 amino acids. The CDR3 spells CATTISGGANVLTF. Written as DNA, the CDR3 is TGTGCCACTACGATATCGGGGGGGGCCAACGTCCTGACTTTC.

V and J are TRBV28 and TRBJ2-2; D is uncertain. The CDR3 has 14 residues. V lost 7 bases and J lost 3, with 12 bases in between. Germline CDR1 is MDHEN and CDR2 is SYDVKM. Here the CDR3 reads CASKLELYTGELFF. The CDR3 DNA is TGTGCCAGCAAACTGGAGCTTTACACCGGGGAGCTGTTTTTT.

V gene TRBV5-1 combines with J gene TRBJ2-3; 12 bases line up with TRBD2. The CDR3 consists of 15 residues. The germline V gene has CDR1 SGHRS and CDR2 YFSETQ. V lost 4 bases and J lost 4; bases outside the gene matches: 4. CDR3 residues: CASSTGLAGSDTQYF. The CDR3 DNA is TGCGCCAGCAGCACCGGACTAGCGGGATCAGATACGCAGTATTTT.

A note on this clone: A junction boundary mismatches the germline segment, possibly from a read error. In DNA, the CDR3 is TGCTGCAGCGGGAGTCAAGAGACCCAGTACTTC. Encoded protein: CCSGSQETQYF. The chain carries TRBV6-5 and TRBJ2-5; 8 positions match TRBD2. Germline V gene data show CDR1 as MNHEY and CDR2 as SVGAGI. The CDR3 covers 11 residues.

This rearrangement joins TRBV4-3 to TRBJ1-2; D may be TRBD1 (6 bases). The length of the CDR3 is 14 residues. V dropped 0 bases and J dropped 8 bases, with 13 bases sitting between them. Germline V gives CDR1 LGHNA, CDR2 YSLEER. CDR3 loop: CASSQDAGVSGYTF. The CDR3 region has the DNA TGCGCCAGCAGCCAAGACGCAGGGGTGAGCGGCTACACCTTC.

The chain is built from TRBV2 and TRBJ2-2; tentative D call: TRBD2 (5 bases). CDR3 length: 14 amino acids. Trimming removed 6 bases at V and 6 bases at J, with 14 bases between. Looked up from germline, CDR1 is SNHLY and CDR2 is FYNNEI. In DNA form, the CDR3 reads TGTGCCAGCAGGGCGGGCGTTGGACCCGGGGAGCTGTTTTTT. Translated: CASRAGVGPGELFF.

This CDR3 reads CASSFSPGVKTGYTF. The CDR3, as DNA: TGTGCCAGCAGTTTTTCTCCTGGGGTCAAGACTGGCTACACCTTC. This sequence joins TRBV6-5 and TRBJ1-2; D is ambiguous. V gave up 4 bases and J gave up 7 bases, with 19 bases separating them. CDR1 is MNHEY and CDR2 is SVGAGI in the germline V gene. The CDR3 contains 15 residues.

V is TRBV29-1 and J is TRBJ1-3, with D perhaps TRBD1 (5 bases). The V end was cut by 6 bases, the J end by 2 bases, with 14 bases between. This CDR3 is built from 14 residues. Germline CDR1 is SQVTM and CDR2 is ANQGSEA. CDR3 nucleotide sequence: TGCAGCGTGGTAAAGGGACTAGCTGGAAACACCATATATTTT. Residues: CSVVKGLAGNTIYF.

For this clone: The same CDR3 also results from other DNA sequences found in this sample. CDR3 coding DNA: TGTGCCAGCAGTAAGGACCGATCCTATGGCTACACCTTC. Its translation: CASSKDRSYGYTF. V usage is TRBV6-5 and J usage is TRBJ1-2; D unclear. Deletions cut 5 bases from V and 4 bases from J, with 11 bases between. Germline V lookup: CDR1 MNHEY, CDR2 SVGAGI. CDR3 length equals 13 residues.

The chain carries TRBV14 and TRBJ2-7; the D call may be TRBD1 or TRBD2 (7 bases each). The CDR3 runs 15 residues. CDR1 SGHDN and CDR2 FVKESK come from the germline V gene. Trimming pared 1 base from V and 6 bases from J, leaving 16 bases between. Here the CDR3 DNA reads TGTGCCAGCAGCCAAGTGGGGAGGGGGCGAGCCGAGCAGTACTTC. Amino acids: CASSQVGRGRAEQYF.

This chain uses TRBV6-5 with TRBJ1-6; 7 bases are a match to TRBD1. The CDR3 extends over 14 amino acids. Germline V gene lookup returns CDR1 MNHEY and CDR2 SVGAGI. V shed 4 bases, J shed 10 bases, and the junction held 7 bases outside the gene matches. CDR3 nucleotides: TGTGCCAGCAGTTTAACAGGGGCAGGGTCACCCCTCCACTTT. Residues: CASSLTGAGSPLHF.

J is TRBJ1-1 and V is TRBV19, with 7 positions matching TRBD1. Germline CDR1 is LNHDA and CDR2 is SQIVND (reference sequence). V lost 5 bases to trimming and J lost 4 bases; unmatched junction nucleotides: 7. CDR3 size: 14 residues. CDR3 DNA sequence: TGTGCCAGTAGTCTAACAGGGGTGGCCACTGAAGCTTTCTTT. The encoded protein is CASSLTGVATEAFF.

This chain joins TRBV5-1 and TRBJ1-1; the D is unclear. The CDR3 length is 14 residues. CDR1 and CDR2 from the germline V gene are SGHRS and YFSETQ. Trimming stripped 3 bases from V and 0 bases from J, with 9 bases between. The CDR3 protein is CASSSGWVNTEAFF. CDR3 bases: TGCGCCAGCAGCTCGGGGTGGGTGAACACTGAAGCTTTCTTT.

Regarding this clone: This specimen includes other DNA sequences encoding the same CDR3. The chain joins TRBV18 to TRBJ2-5; D remains unclear. V was shortened by 2 bases and J by 5 bases, with 6 bases between the two germline ends. This CDR3 contains 12 residues. The germline CDR1 and CDR2 sequences are KGHSH and LQKENI. Here the CDR3 DNA reads TGTGCCAGCTCACCAGTGGCGGAGACCCAGTACTTC. It is translated as CASSPVAETQYF.

This chain connects TRBV18 to TRBJ2-7; 12 bases align to TRBD2. V shed 4 bases and J 2 bases; nucleotides not matched to a gene: 3. The V gene's germline CDR1 is KGHSH and CDR2 LQKENI. The CDR3 spans 15 residues. CDR3 sequence reads: CASSRTSGTAYEQYF. CDR3 bases: TGTGCCAGCTCACGGACTAGCGGGACGGCCTACGAGCAGTACTTC.

V usage is TRBV19 and J usage is TRBJ1-5; no reliable D call. Germline-derived CDR1 and CDR2 are LNHDA and SQIVND (reference sequence). V lost 2 bases, J lost 1 base, and 12 bases lay in between. This CDR3 spans 16 amino acids. This chain's CDR3 is CASSISGRKSNQPQHF. The CDR3 bases are TGTGCCAGTAGTATATCCGGGCGTAAAAGCAATCAGCCCCAGCATTTT.

This chain uses TRBV10-3 with TRBJ2-2; a weak D match, TRBD1 (6 bases). The germline V gene encodes CDR1 ENHRY and CDR2 SYGVKD. Trimming removed 7 bases from V and 0 bases from J, with 9 bases in between. This CDR3 has 14 amino acids. In DNA form, the CDR3 reads TGTGCCATCATGAGGACAGCGAACACCGGGGAGCTGTTTTTT. Protein sequence: CAIMRTANTGELFF.

Comment on this clone: Other DNA sequences of this sample code for an identical CDR3. The chain joins TRBV11-3 to TRBJ2-3; 11 bases are shared with TRBD2. Germline V lookup: CDR1 SGHNT, CDR2 YENEEA. This CDR3 has 15 amino acids. J was trimmed by 1 base and V by 5 bases; bases with no gene match: 2. The CDR3 sequence is CASSLSGGGTDTQYF. CDR3 DNA: TGTGCCAGCAGCCTTAGCGGGGGGGGCACAGATACGCAGTATTTT.

This rearrangement joins TRBV19 to TRBJ1-5; D remains unclear. Germline V gene data show CDR1 as LNHDA and CDR2 as SQIVND (reference sequence). V lost 5 bases to trimming and J lost 5 bases, with 10 bases between them. The CDR3 has 13 amino acids. In DNA form, the CDR3 reads TGTGCCAGTAGTTCCGGGAGCCATCAGCCCCAGCATTTT. Amino acids: CASSSGSHQPQHF. The variable domain in full, with the rest retrieved from reference TRBV19 and TRBJ1-5, is DGGITQSPKYLFRKEGQNVTLSCEQNLNHDAMYWYRQDPGQGLRLIYYSQIVNDFQKGDIAEGYSVSREKKESFPLTVTSAQKNPTAFYLCASSSGSHQPQHFGDGTRLSIL.

This clone was found once. V and J are TRBV10-3 and TRBJ1-5, with a weak D call TRBD1 (5 bases). The V and J ends lost 0 bases and 4 bases respectively, with 16 bases between them. The CDR3 contains 17 residues. CDR1 and CDR2 (germline): ENHRY, SYGVKD. The CDR3 nucleotides are TGTGCCATCAGTGAGTCGAGTGGGGCAGGAGCAAATCAGCCCCAGCATTTT. It encodes CAISESSGAGANQPQHF.

V and J are TRBV6-6 and TRBJ1-2; 7 bases match TRBD1. J lost 2 bases, V lost 0 bases, and 6 bases had no gene match. The CDR3 runs to 16 residues. Germline V gives CDR1 MNHNY, CDR2 SVGAGI (reference sequence). DNA for the CDR3: TGTGCCAGCAGTTACTCCGGACAGGCCGACAACTATGGCTACACCTTC. This sequence encodes CASSYSGQADNYGYTF.

The genes are TRBV11-2 and TRBJ1-2; 7 bases are shared with TRBD1. The CDR3 runs to 14 residues. Germline values: CDR1 SGHAT, CDR2 FQNNGV. The trim removed 5 bases at V and 4 bases at J, leaving 7 bases unmatched. DNA of the CDR3: TGTGCCAGCAGCAACAGGGGTCTGTTCTATGGCTACACCTTC. As protein: CASSNRGLFYGYTF.